This TCR beta chain comes out of a study of T cell responses to AZD1222 COVID-19 vaccine. The germline V gene has CDR1 SGHTA and CDR2 FQGNSA. The CDR3 totals 13 residues. V trimming: 0 bases; J trimming: 6 bases; junction bases outside the gene matches: 2. The protocol was immunoSEQ multiplex PCR, while the TCRdb copy is restricted to in-frame clones and leaves out a portion. Of roughly 120,000 clones listed, about 90% are singletons. A note on this clone: Its target is unknown.

Study-level results: Spike as a whole was targeted by vaccine-associated CD4 TCRs, dominant at 160-218 and 743-854.

This receptor was taken from an adult in good health. The source was peripheral blood, collected on day 0 of AZD1222 vaccination. The genes are TRBV7-2 and TRBJ2-7, with 7 bases fitting TRBD2. DNA for the CDR3: TGTGCCAGCAGCTTAGCGACTAGCTTCGAGCAGTACTTC. It encodes CASSLATSFEQYF. The full variable domain, completed using reference TRBV7-2 and TRBJ2-7, is GAGVSQSPSNKVTEKGKDVELRCDPISGHTALYWYRQSLGQGLEFLIYFQGNSAPDKSGLPSDRFSAERTGGSVSTLTIQRTQQEDSAVYLCASSLATSFEQYFGPGTRLTVT.